This TCR beta chain was profiled in a study of T cells in localized non-small cell lung cancer (dated by TCRdb to 2020 to 2022). Some background on the complete study: T cell repertoires of 236 early-stage NSCLC patients were analyzed, with tumors being compared against uninvolved tumor-adjacent lungs. All 230 or so NSCLC patients in the cohort were treatment-naive and had localized lung tumors that were resected. A mean age of approximately 66 years was recorded for the NSCLC patients, of whom roughly 130 were male and over 100 were female.

The germline V gene (reference sequence) specifies MNHNY as CDR1 and SVGAGI as CDR2. The CDR3 runs 13 amino acids, cysteine and phenylalanine included. The CDR3 DNA has 39 bases and is translated from base 1. The junction shows trimming of 5 bases on V and 9 bases on J, plus 16 bases between the germline ends. Paper-wide results and their limitations: Higher blood T cell density associated with longer overall survival, while higher adjacent-lung clonality associated with shorter survival. Uninvolved tumor-adjacent lung showed the highest T cell clonality, higher than tumor, which suggests more focused antigenic responses in the uninvolved tumor-adjacent lung. Multi-region tumor sequencing was not performed, so intratumor heterogeneity could not be excluded. Of the top 100 tumor clones, a median of approximately 60 were detected in paired uninvolved adjacent lung; under 35 were also among that lung's top 100. Because the study design was exploratory, TCR variables were selected using unadjusted p-values without false-discovery rate correction.

In the case of this clone: Its antigen remains undetermined. No clone much larger than this one lies a single base away; base qualities are absent.

At diagnosis, tumor, uninvolved tumor-adjacent lung and peripheral blood were collected and then preserved as a mix of FFPE and fresh-frozen material. For TCR repertoire profiling, the blood samples were analyzed as peripheral blood mononuclear cells. TCR beta CDR3 regions were sequenced from DNA using the immunoSEQ Assay. The authors' analysis ran thus. T cell density was computed as TCR beta template counts normalized to usable DNA estimated by amplifying housekeeping genes. Using the preseqR package, richness was estimated by extrapolating to 120,000 templates for tissue samples and 400,000 templates for PBMC samples. Clonality was taken to be one minus Pielou's evenness. Differential abundance testing on productive amino-acid clonotypes, with a minimum total count of 5 and an alpha of 0.1, was used to identify tissue-enriched TCRs. The Jaccard Index and the Morisita Overlap Index were used to quantify repertoire overlap between compartments. GLIPH clustered TCR beta CDR3s with public tetramer-defined viral CDR3s; viral motifs required at least three viral sequences plus V-gene enrichment. TCRdb mirrors the immuneACCESS table, restricted to in-frame sequences. Some clones are absent from its copies; in checked studies, under half trace to an unresolved V gene, and the reason for the others is unknown. Clonal size and the V and J genes are those of that table, whereas D and trimming came from the DNA. This sample comprises tens of thousands of clones, about 78% of them detected only once. In total, the top ten clones hold about 4.5% of the sample.

The source is a woman aged 40-75 years with stage II lung adenocarcinoma. The material sequenced was PBMCs, taken before any cancer treatment. In this chain, TRBV6-6 is recombined with TRBJ1-1; TRBD1 might be the D gene, on 6 matching bases. The CDR3 sequence is CASSPRTGHQAFF. Read as DNA, the sequence is TGTGCCAGCAGTCCACGTACAGGGCACCAAGCTTTCTTT.